This TCR beta chain was recorded in a study of control samples from healthy donors and cancer patients. The repertoire was sequenced with immunoSEQ multiplex PCR; TCRdb's copy has only in-frame clones and lacks some. The sample shows fewer than 95,000 clones, more than 85% of them seen only once. Sequencing was performed on blood. The TCR comes from a woman aged 45-65 years in good health.

The CDR3 loop is CASSWIGTGDGYTF. Written as DNA, the CDR3 is TGTGCCAGCAGTTGGATCGGGACAGGGGATGGCTACACCTTC. The chain joins TRBV6-6 to TRBJ1-2, with TRBD1 matching 10 bases. There are 14 residues in the CDR3. Germline V CDR1 and CDR2: MNHNY, SVGAGI (reference sequence). V lost 4 bases and J lost 6; bases outside the gene matches: 5.